The T cell receptor (beta chain) described here comes from a study of T-cell reconstitution after alpha-beta-depleted transplantation in children. Preparation of the TCRbeta library was carried out with unique molecular identifiers. One entry per CDR3 protein results from TCRdb running MiXCR on the PCR reads. Among about 460,000 distinct CDR3 sequences, 9.5% to 15% were seen once, and the ten largest hold roughly 5.4%. V dropped 0 bases and J dropped 11 bases, with 20 bases sitting between them. The CDR3 runs to 15 residues. Germline-derived CDR1 and CDR2 are SGHRS and YFSETQ. This receptor was taken from a human donor who donated a stem cell graft to a child with combined immunodeficiency. The chain uses TRBV5-1 and TRBJ1-1, with TRBD1 as a possible D gene (6 bases). The sample in question was PBMCs from the stem cell graft donor, obtained from the stem cell graft. The CDR3 DNA is TGCGCCAGCAGCTTGGCCGTAGGGGGTCTCGGCGAGGCTTTCTTT. It yields the protein CASSLAVGGLGEAFF.